These 26 T cell receptor beta chains came from one sample sequenced in a study of vaccination and CD4 T cells after COVID-19. Their target antigens are unknown. Treatment denoted: roughly ten-day PBMC culture with coronavirus spike peptide pools or control peptides (ViraFEST assay). Scientists ran DNA taken from cultured CD4+ T cells through the Oncomine TCR Beta short-read assay for sequencing. From the PCR reads, TCRdb called clonotypes with MiXCR, one entry per CDR3 protein. This sample has over 11,000 distinct CDR3 sequences, with approximately 24% found just once. The sample consisted of CD4+ T cells from blood, cultured in vitro, taken after SARS-CoV-2 vaccination. These receptors originate from a human donor who had recovered from COVID-19.

This clonotype was seen more than once but under ten times. The V gene is TRBV20-1, the J gene TRBJ2-2; TRBD1 agrees at 11 bases. The CDR3 has 14 residues. In germline, CDR1 is DFQATT, CDR2 SNEGSKA (reference sequence). J gave up 7 bases and V 2 bases, and 3 bases lay outside the gene matches. This chain's CDR3 is CSARSDRGRGELFF. In DNA, the CDR3 is TGCAGTGCTAGATCGGACAGGGGGCGCGGGGAGCTGTTTTTT.

The chain uses TRBV28 and TRBJ2-4, with D uncertain. Germline CDR1 reads MDHEN; CDR2 reads SYDVKM. V lost 1 base to trimming and J lost 14 bases, with 15 bases between them. This CDR3 contains 13 residues. CDR3 DNA sequence: TGTGCCAGCAGTTTATTCATTTTACGGGCTGAGTACTTC. Its translation: CASSLFILRAEYF.

This clonotype has just a few counts. The chain couples TRBV2 to TRBJ1-5; no definite D call. Germline values: CDR1 SNHLY, CDR2 FYNNEI. There are 19 residues in the CDR3. V gave up 1 base and J gave up 0 bases, with 19 bases separating them. As DNA, the CDR3 is TGTGCCAGCAGTGAAGTCCGGCACCACGGCGGGAATAGCAATCAGCCCCAGCATTTT. Translated: CASSEVRHHGGNSNQPQHF.

This clonotype has only a few counts. J is TRBJ2-4 and V is TRBV7-2, with TRBD1 as a possible D gene (5 bases). Germline CDR1 is SGHTA and CDR2 is FQGNSA. V lost 1 base and J lost 5, with 12 bases in between. The CDR3 covers 15 residues. The CDR3 protein is CASSLGGRQENIQYF. The CDR3 nucleotides are TGTGCCAGCAGCTTAGGGGGCAGGCAGGAAAACATTCAGTACTTC.

This clonotype was observed a few times. The V gene is TRBV6-1, the J gene TRBJ2-3, with 9 bases aligning to TRBD1. Germline CDR1 and CDR2: MNHNS and SASEGT. CDR3 size: 15 residues. After removal of 6 bases from V and 2 bases from J, the junction contained 6 bases not matched to a gene. CDR3 sequence (DNA): TGTGCCAGCAGGTCGGACAGGGGACTCACAGATACGCAGTATTTT. Residues: CASRSDRGLTDTQYF.

The chain has TRBV7-2 and TRBJ1-2, with D possibly TRBD1 on 5 matching bases. The CDR3 has 15 residues. CDR1 is SGHTA and CDR2 is FQGNSA in the germline V gene. V was pared by 0 bases and J by 1 base, with 9 bases between. The CDR3 loop is CASSLAVGVNYGYTF. The CDR3 DNA sequence: TGTGCCAGCAGCTTAGCGGTGGGGGTTAACTATGGCTACACCTTC.

This sequence joins TRBV6-1 and TRBJ1-1, with a possible D match to TRBD1 (6 bases). The CDR3 loop spans 15 amino acids. The V gene lost 6 bases and the J gene lost 0 bases, with 14 bases spanning the gap. Germline CDR1 is MNHNS and CDR2 is SASEGT. Here the CDR3 reads CASSSDRMMNTEAFF. CDR3 nucleotide sequence: TGTGCCAGCAGCTCGGACAGAATGATGAACACTGAAGCTTTCTTT.

The chain employs TRBV20-1 and TRBJ2-2; D unresolved. The CDR3 contains 15 residues. V was cut by 1 base and J by 4 bases, with 13 bases left in between. CDR1 and CDR2 (germline): DFQATT, SNEGSKA (reference sequence). The CDR3 here is CSARAGRQVTGELFF. The DNA for the CDR3 is TGCAGTGCTAGAGCCGGCAGGCAGGTCACCGGGGAGCTGTTTTTT.

The chain has TRBV7-2 and TRBJ2-5; 9 bases align to TRBD2. The germline CDR1 and CDR2 sequences are SGHTA and FQGNSA. The CDR3 length is 13 residues. Trimming at V came to 5 bases and at J to 4 bases, leaving 2 bases not matched to a gene. CDR3 region: CASSASGVETQYF. The CDR3 nucleotides are TGTGCCAGCAGCGCTAGCGGGGTAGAGACCCAGTACTTC.

This sequence joins TRBV28 and TRBJ1-2; no reliable D call. CDR3 length: 13 amino acids. Germline V gives CDR1 MDHEN, CDR2 SYDVKM. The V end lost 7 bases, the J end lost 1 base, and 10 bases lay between the germline ends. CDR3 bases: TGTGCCAGCACCCTGTTGCTTAACTATGGCTACACCTTC. This gives the protein CASTLLLNYGYTF.

This clonotype was picked up a small number of times. The chain employs TRBV19 and TRBJ2-5; D is uncertain. The CDR3 is 14 amino acids. Germline assignment: CDR1 LNHDA and CDR2 SQIVND (reference sequence). The V and J ends lost 9 bases and 1 base respectively, with 15 bases between them. The CDR3 sequence is CASRSQLVQETQYF. DNA for the CDR3: TGTGCCAGCCGGAGCCAGCTCGTCCAAGAGACCCAGTACTTC.

This clonotype was seen a few times. The chain couples TRBV5-1 to TRBJ2-3; D is ambiguous. CDR3 length equals 14 residues. CDR1 is SGHRS and CDR2 is YFSETQ in the germline V gene. The germline V and J ends were trimmed by 0 bases and 4 bases, with 9 bases remaining between them. CDR3 region: CASSLVQVSDTQYF. The CDR3 DNA sequence: TGCGCCAGCAGCTTGGTTCAGGTCTCAGATACGCAGTATTTT.

This clonotype has more than one count but fewer than ten. J is TRBJ1-1 and V is TRBV28; D remains ambiguous. Germline CDR1 MDHEN, CDR2 SYDVKM. V was clipped by 1 base and J by 11 bases, with 11 bases between them. The CDR3 length is 12 residues. The DNA for the CDR3 is TGTGCCAGCAGTTTATTCGTAACAGCGGCTTTCTTT. Translated, it gives CASSLFVTAAFF.

The J gene is TRBJ2-7, the V gene TRBV27, with D tentatively TRBD1 (6 bases). Germline V gene lookup returns CDR1 MNHEY and CDR2 SMNVEV (reference sequence). This CDR3 region has 18 residues. The germline V and J ends were trimmed by 6 bases and 2 bases, with 26 bases remaining between them. The CDR3, as DNA: TGTGCCAGCAGATTAATCCGGACAGCCTCGCCCTTTGCCTACGAGCAGTACTTC. Amino acid sequence: CASRLIRTASPFAYEQYF.

The chain recombines TRBV4-1 with TRBJ2-1; D is unclear. The V end lost 0 bases, the J end lost 3 bases, and 9 bases lay between the germline ends. Per germline, CDR1 MGHRA and CDR2 YSYEKL. CDR3 length: 15 amino acids. The CDR3 DNA reads TGCGCCAGCAGCCAAGAAGGCCAGGTCTACAATGAGCAGTTCTTC. Its translation is CASSQEGQVYNEQFF.

This clonotype was seen a few times. This chain uses TRBV7-2 with TRBJ2-7, with a possible D match to TRBD1 (6 bases). V gave up 5 bases and J gave up 0 bases, with 17 bases separating them. The CDR3 extends over 16 amino acids. Germline assignment: CDR1 SGHTA and CDR2 FQGNSA. The CDR3 spells CASSPEGTQSSYEQYF. In nucleotides, the CDR3 is TGTGCCAGCAGCCCCGAGGGGACACAGAGCTCCTACGAGCAGTACTTC.

The chain carries TRBV2 and TRBJ2-5, with D uncertain. Trimming shortened V by 8 bases and J by 7 bases, and 17 bases separated the two germline ends. Germline CDR1 and CDR2: SNHLY and FYNNEI. This CDR3 comprises 13 residues. The CDR3 DNA reads TGTGCCAGCCTTTGGGTGGAAACTTCGACCCAGTACTTC. Translation gives CASLWVETSTQYF. The complete variable domain, with remaining parts taken from reference TRBV2 and TRBJ2-5, reads EPEVTQTPSHQVTQMGQEVILRCVPISNHLYFYWYRQILGQKVEFLVSFYNNEISEKSEIFDDQFSVERPDGSNFTLKIRSTKLEDSAMYFCASLWVETSTQYFGPGTRLLVL.

The chain uses TRBV5-5 and TRBJ2-7; D might be TRBD2 (6 bases). Trimming left V 3 bases short and J 1 base short, with 17 bases between. The germline CDR1 and CDR2 sequences are SGHKS and YYEKEE (reference sequence). This CDR3 spans 16 amino acids. The CDR3 DNA reads TGTGCCAGCAGCTGGGGGGACGGCCCGGGATCCTACGAGCAGTACTTC. It is translated as CASSWGDGPGSYEQYF. Based on the CDR3 plus reference TRBV5-5 and TRBJ2-7, the full variable domain is DAGVTQSPTHLIKTRGQQVTLRCSPISGHKSVSWYQQVLGQGPQFIFQYYEKEERGRGNFPDRFSARQFPNYSSELNVNALLLGDSALYLCASSWGDGPGSYEQYFGPGTRLTVT.

The chain combines TRBV28 with TRBJ1-4; 8 nucleotides align to TRBD1. V trimming: 3 bases; J trimming: 7 bases; junction bases outside the gene matches: 4. The CDR3 covers 14 residues. Germline values: CDR1 MDHEN, CDR2 SYDVKM. CDR3 sequence (DNA): TGTGCCAGCAGTTTCGGCCAGGGGGCTGAAAAACTGTTTTTT. It translates to CASSFGQGAEKLFF. The variable domain in full, with the rest retrieved from reference TRBV28 and TRBJ1-4, is DVKVTQSSRYLVKRTGEKVFLECVQDMDHENMFWYRQDPGLGLRLIYFSYDVKMKEKGDIPEGYSVSREKKERFSLILESASTNQTSMYLCASSFGQGAEKLFFGSGTQLSVL.

This clonotype was seen a handful of times. The rearrangement links TRBV28 to TRBJ2-7; the match to TRBD1 covers 8 bases. After removal of 1 base from V and 2 bases from J, the junction contained 1 base not matched to a gene. CDR1 is MDHEN and CDR2 is SYDVKM in the germline V gene. The CDR3 is 14 amino acids. The CDR3 DNA sequence: TGTGCCAGCAGTTTATTACAGGGGGCCTACGAGCAGTACTTC. Residues: CASSLLQGAYEQYF.

This sequence joins TRBV18 and TRBJ2-7; maybe TRBD2 (6 bases). Per germline, CDR1 KGHSH and CDR2 LQKENI. V was shortened by 2 bases and J by 3 bases, with 8 bases between the two germline ends. CDR3 length: 13 residues. As DNA, the CDR3 is TGTGCCAGCTCACCAGGGGGGAACTACGAGCAGTACTTC. Its protein product is CASSPGGNYEQYF.

The chain has TRBV28 and TRBJ2-1; unclear D gene. The V end lost 3 bases, the J end lost 5 bases, and 5 bases lay between the germline ends. CDR1 MDHEN and CDR2 SYDVKM come from the germline V gene. CDR3 length: 12 residues. CDR3 nucleotides: TGTGCCAGCAGTTTGTTGGACAATGAGCAGTTCTTC. Its protein is CASSLLDNEQFF.

V is TRBV30 and J is TRBJ1-5; D remains ambiguous. Germline V lookup: CDR1 GTSNPN, CDR2 SVGIG (reference sequence). The CDR3 runs 14 residues. Between the trimmed V and J ends, which lost 0 bases and 3 bases, there was a span of 9 bases. The CDR3 is CAWSVGPYNQPQHF. As DNA, the CDR3 is TGTGCCTGGAGTGTCGGGCCTTACAATCAGCCCCAGCATTTT. Filled out from reference TRBV30 and TRBJ1-5, the complete variable domain reads SQTIHQWPATLVQPVGSPLSLECTVEGTSNPNLYWYRQAAGRGLQLLFYSVGIGQISSEVPQNLSASRPQDRQFILSSKKLLLSDSGFYLCAWSVGPYNQPQHFGDGTRLSIL.

This clonotype was observed a few times. This chain links TRBV29-1 with TRBJ2-3; 8 bases agree with TRBD2. Trimming cost V 4 bases and J 2 bases; bases outside gene matches: 5. This CDR3 spans 14 amino acids. The germline V gene encodes CDR1 SQVTM and CDR2 ANQGSEA. CDR3 DNA sequence: TGCAGCGTTGTTAGCGGGACCTTCACAGATACGCAGTATTTT. Amino acid sequence: CSVVSGTFTDTQYF.

The chain couples TRBV19 to TRBJ2-5; D possibly uses TRBD1 or TRBD2 (5 bases each). Looked up from germline, CDR1 is LNHDA and CDR2 is SQIVND (reference sequence). CDR3 length: 15 amino acids. V lost 3 bases and J 5 bases, leaving 16 bases between the germline ends. For the CDR3, the DNA is TGTGCCAGTAGTATTTTGGTACGGGGACGGGAGACCCAGTACTTC. Protein product: CASSILVRGRETQYF.

This rearrangement joins TRBV20-1 to TRBJ1-2; 7 positions agree with TRBD1. J was trimmed by 8 bases and V by 0 bases; bases with no gene match: 12. The CDR3 covers 15 residues. The germline CDR1 and CDR2 sequences are DFQATT and SNEGSKA (reference sequence). This CDR3 is CSARDGRGEVGGYTF. The CDR3 nucleotides are TGCAGTGCTAGAGATGGCAGGGGGGAGGTGGGCGGCTACACCTTC.